This passage covers 5 T cell receptor beta chains from one sample sequenced in a study of blood T cell repertoires in COVID-19. Clones were sequenced by immunoSEQ multiplex PCR, and TCRdb holds only the in-frame ones, with some missing. The sample has 200,000 to 300,000 clones, around 80% seen once. Sequencing was performed on peripheral blood. All receptors derive from a man between 35 and 55 years old who had recovered from COVID-19.

The J gene is TRBJ2-2, the V gene TRBV4-3; D may be TRBD2 (6 bases). CDR1 and CDR2 from the germline V gene are LGHNA and YSLEER. This CDR3 has 14 amino acids. Trimming pared 0 bases from V and 7 bases from J, leaving 9 bases between. The CDR3, as DNA: TGCGCCAGCAGCCAAGATTGGAGGGACGGGGAGCTGTTTTTT. Translated, it gives CASSQDWRDGELFF.

The chain carries TRBV7-2 and TRBJ1-6; D may be TRBD1 (5 bases). V lost 5 bases and J 0 bases, leaving 14 bases between the germline ends. This CDR3 comprises 17 residues. The germline V gene has CDR1 SGHTA and CDR2 FQGNSA. CDR3 in DNA: TGTGCCAGCAGCAGGACTAGACAGAGCTCCTATAATTCACCCCTCCACTTT. Amino acids: CASSRTRQSSYNSPLHF.

The J gene is TRBJ2-3, the V gene TRBV2, with 15 bases fitting TRBD2. Germline-derived CDR1 and CDR2 are SNHLY and FYNNEI. V was pared by 7 bases and J by 9 bases, with 8 bases of the junction left unmatched. The CDR3 covers 15 residues. This chain's CDR3 is CASTKGLAGGETQYF. In DNA form, the CDR3 reads TGTGCCAGCACAAAAGGACTAGCGGGGGGGGAGACGCAGTATTTT. Supplemented by reference TRBV2 and TRBJ2-3, the full variable domain reads EPEVTQTPSHQVTQMGQEVILRCVPISNHLYFYWYRQILGQKVEFLVSFYNNEISEKSEIFDDQFSVERPDGSNFTLKIRSTKLEDSAMYFCASTKGLAGGETQYFGPGTRLTVL.

The V and J genes are TRBV6-2 or TRBV6-3 and TRBJ2-1; 7 positions agree with TRBD2. Per the germline V gene, CDR1 is MNHEY and CDR2 is SVGEGT. With V trimmed by 3 bases and J by 0 bases, 8 bases remained unmatched. The CDR3 is 17 amino acids. This chain's CDR3 is CASSYGGGYYSYNEQFF. The CDR3, as DNA: TGTGCCAGCAGTTATGGGGGGGGGTACTACTCCTACAATGAGCAGTTCTTC.

The chain carries TRBV7-6 and TRBJ1-6, with TRBD1 matching 9 bases. Germline-derived CDR1 and CDR2 are SGHVS and FNYEAQ. This CDR3 has 17 amino acids. The ends lost 2 bases at V and 4 bases at J; junction bases unmatched: 6. Here the CDR3 DNA reads TGTGCCAGCAGCTTAACCGGGACAGGGATTTATAATTCACCCCTCCACTTT. Translated, it gives CASSLTGTGIYNSPLHF.